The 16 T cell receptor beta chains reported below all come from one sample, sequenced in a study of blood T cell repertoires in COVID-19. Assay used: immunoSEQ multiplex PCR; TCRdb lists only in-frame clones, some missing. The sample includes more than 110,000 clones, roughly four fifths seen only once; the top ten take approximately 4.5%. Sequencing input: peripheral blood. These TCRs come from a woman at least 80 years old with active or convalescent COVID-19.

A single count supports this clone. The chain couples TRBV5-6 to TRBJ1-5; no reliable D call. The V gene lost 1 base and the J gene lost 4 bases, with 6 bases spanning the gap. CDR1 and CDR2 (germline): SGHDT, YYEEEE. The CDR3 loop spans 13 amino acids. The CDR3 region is CASSLWRNQPQHF. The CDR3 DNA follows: TGTGCCAGCAGCTTGTGGAGGAATCAGCCCCAGCATTTT. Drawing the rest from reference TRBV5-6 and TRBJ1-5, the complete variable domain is DAGVTQSPTHLIKTRGQQVTLRCSPKSGHDTVSWYQQALGQGPQFIFQYYEEEERQRGNFPDRFSGHQFPNYSSELNVNALLLGDSALYLCASSLWRNQPQHFGDGTRLSIL.

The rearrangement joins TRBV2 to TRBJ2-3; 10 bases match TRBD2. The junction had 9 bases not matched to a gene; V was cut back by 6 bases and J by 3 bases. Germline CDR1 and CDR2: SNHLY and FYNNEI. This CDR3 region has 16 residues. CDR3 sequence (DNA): TGTGCCAGCAGACCATATAGCGGGGGGACGACAGATACGCAGTATTTT. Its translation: CASRPYSGGTTDTQYF.

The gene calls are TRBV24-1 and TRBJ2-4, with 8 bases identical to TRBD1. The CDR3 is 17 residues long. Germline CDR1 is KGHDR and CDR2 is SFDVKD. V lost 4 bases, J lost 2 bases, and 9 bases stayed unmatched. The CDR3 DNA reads TGTGCCACCAGTGACCCGGGGCAGGGGGCCTCCAAAAACATTCAGTACTTC. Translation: CATSDPGQGASKNIQYF.

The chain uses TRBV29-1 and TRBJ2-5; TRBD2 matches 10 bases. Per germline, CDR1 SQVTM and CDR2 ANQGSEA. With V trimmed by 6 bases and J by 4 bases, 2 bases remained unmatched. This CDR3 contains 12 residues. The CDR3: CSVRTSGETQYF. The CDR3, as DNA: TGCAGCGTCAGGACTAGCGGAGAGACCCAGTACTTC.

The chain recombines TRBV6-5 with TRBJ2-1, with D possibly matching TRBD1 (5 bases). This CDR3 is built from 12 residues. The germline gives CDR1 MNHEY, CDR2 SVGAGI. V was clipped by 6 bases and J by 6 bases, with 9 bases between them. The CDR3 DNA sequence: TGTGCCAGCAGGACCAGGGTCAATGAGCAGTTCTTC. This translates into CASRTRVNEQFF.

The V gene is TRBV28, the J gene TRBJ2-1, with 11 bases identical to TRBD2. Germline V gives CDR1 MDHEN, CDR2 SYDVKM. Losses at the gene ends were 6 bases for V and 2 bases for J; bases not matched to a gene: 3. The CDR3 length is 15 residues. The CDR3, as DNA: TGTGCCAGCAGCAATAGCGGGGGGGCCTACAATGAGCAGTTCTTC. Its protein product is CASSNSGGAYNEQFF.

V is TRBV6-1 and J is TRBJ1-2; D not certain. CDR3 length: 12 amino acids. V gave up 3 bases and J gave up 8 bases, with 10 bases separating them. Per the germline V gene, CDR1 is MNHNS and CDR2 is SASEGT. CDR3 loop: CASSDRGRGYTF. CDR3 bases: TGTGCCAGCAGTGATCGGGGAAGGGGCTACACCTTC.

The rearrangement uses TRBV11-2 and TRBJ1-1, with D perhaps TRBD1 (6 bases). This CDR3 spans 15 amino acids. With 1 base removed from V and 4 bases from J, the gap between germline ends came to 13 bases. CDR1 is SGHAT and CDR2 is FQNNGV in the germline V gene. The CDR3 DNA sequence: TGTGCCAGCAGCTTAGTTTTAGGGGGTTTCACTGAAGCTTTCTTT. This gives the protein CASSLVLGGFTEAFF.

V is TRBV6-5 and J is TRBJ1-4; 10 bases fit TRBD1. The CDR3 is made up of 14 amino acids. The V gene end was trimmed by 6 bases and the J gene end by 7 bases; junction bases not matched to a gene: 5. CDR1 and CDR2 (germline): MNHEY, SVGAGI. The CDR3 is CASSPGTGVEKLFF. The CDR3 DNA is TGTGCCAGCAGCCCCGGGACAGGGGTTGAAAAACTGTTTTTT.

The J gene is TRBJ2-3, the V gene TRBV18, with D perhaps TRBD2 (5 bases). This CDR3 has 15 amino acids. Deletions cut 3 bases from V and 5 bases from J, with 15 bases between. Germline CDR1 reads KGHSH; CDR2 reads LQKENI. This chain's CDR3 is CASSPAGGLIDTQYF. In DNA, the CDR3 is TGTGCCAGCTCACCCGCGGGTGGATTGATAGATACGCAGTATTTT.

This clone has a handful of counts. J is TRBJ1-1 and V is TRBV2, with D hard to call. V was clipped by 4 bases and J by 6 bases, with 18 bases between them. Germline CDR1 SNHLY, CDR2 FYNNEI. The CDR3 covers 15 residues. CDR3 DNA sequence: TGTGCCAGCAGTGTACCCTTCCCGGGAAGCTCTGAAGCTTTCTTT. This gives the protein CASSVPFPGSSEAFF.

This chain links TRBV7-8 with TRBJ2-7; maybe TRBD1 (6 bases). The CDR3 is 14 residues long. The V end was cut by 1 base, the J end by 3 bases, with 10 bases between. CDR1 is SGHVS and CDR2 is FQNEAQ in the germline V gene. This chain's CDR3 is CASSLVLDSYEQYF. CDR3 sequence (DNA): TGTGCCAGCAGCTTAGTTTTGGACAGCTACGAGCAGTACTTC.

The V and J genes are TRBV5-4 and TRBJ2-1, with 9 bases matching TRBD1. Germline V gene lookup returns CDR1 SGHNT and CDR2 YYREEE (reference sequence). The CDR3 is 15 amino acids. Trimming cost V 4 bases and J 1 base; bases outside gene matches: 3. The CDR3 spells CASSSGQGSYNEQFF. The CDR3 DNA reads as TGTGCCAGCAGCAGCGGACAGGGGTCCTACAATGAGCAGTTCTTC.

The CDR3 here is CASSEARQGGLSNQPQHF. DNA for the CDR3: TGTGCCAGCAGTGAAGCGCGGCAGGGAGGGCTCAGCAATCAGCCCCAGCATTTT. V usage is TRBV6-1 and J usage is TRBJ1-5; D might be TRBD1 (5 bases). The germline CDR1 and CDR2 sequences are MNHNS and SASEGT. This CDR3 has 18 amino acids. The V end lost 0 bases, the J end lost 1 base, and 16 bases lay between the germline ends.

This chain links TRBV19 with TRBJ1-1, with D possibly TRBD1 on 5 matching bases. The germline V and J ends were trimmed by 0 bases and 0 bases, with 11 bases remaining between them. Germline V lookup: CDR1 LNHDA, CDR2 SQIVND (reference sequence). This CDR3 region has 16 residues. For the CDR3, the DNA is TGTGCCAGTAGTATAGATTCCGTGACAGTGAACACTGAAGCTTTCTTT. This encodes CASSIDSVTVNTEAFF.

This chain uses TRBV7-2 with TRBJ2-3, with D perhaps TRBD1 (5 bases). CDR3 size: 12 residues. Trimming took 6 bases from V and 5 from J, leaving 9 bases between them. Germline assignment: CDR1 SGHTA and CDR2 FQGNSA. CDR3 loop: CASSEQGDTQYF. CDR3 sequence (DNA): TGTGCCAGCAGTGAGCAGGGAGATACGCAGTATTTT.